This is a list of T cell receptor beta chains from one sample in a study of blood T cells in healthy people across ages. TCRdb passed the 5' RACE reads through MiXCR, listing each CDR3 protein once. In the table there are some 880,000 distinct CDR3 sequences, around 34% of which are singletons. Sequenced input: blood. Receptor source: a man between 18 and 29 years old in good health. CDR3s include the opening cysteine and the closing phenylalanine or tryptophan. The D gene is left open where the match is weak. Rows give clone size only sometimes, using once, few, many, or a class for an expanded clone.

j_gene: TRBJ2-1; abundance: -; d_gene: -; v_gene: TRBV5-6; CDR3aa: CASSRGANPNEQFF; CDR3nt: TGTGCCAGCAGTCGGGGAGCCAATCCGAATGAGCAGTTCTTC
j_gene: TRBJ2-2; abundance: once; d_gene: TRBD2; v_gene: TRBV12-3/TRBV12-4; CDR3aa: CVSSREIAGGNTGELFF; CDR3nt: TGTGTCAGCAGCCGGGAGATAGCGGGGGGAAACACCGGGGAGCTGTTTTTT
j_gene: TRBJ2-3; abundance: -; d_gene: TRBD2; v_gene: TRBV7-9; CDR3aa: CASSPMSSGRTDTQYF; CDR3nt: TGTGCCAGCAGCCCCATGTCTAGCGGGAGGACAGATACGCAGTATTTT
j_gene: TRBJ2-1; abundance: many; d_gene: TRBD1; v_gene: TRBV20-1; CDR3aa: CSARDSGQGAYNEQFF; CDR3nt: TGCAGTGCTAGAGATTCCGGACAGGGGGCCTACAATGAGCAGTTCTTC
j_gene: TRBJ1-1; abundance: -; d_gene: -; v_gene: TRBV20-1; CDR3aa: CSARPPGFTEAFF; CDR3nt: TGCAGTGCTAGGCCCCCAGGGTTTACTGAAGCTTTCTTT
j_gene: TRBJ1-1; abundance: -; d_gene: -; v_gene: TRBV4-1; CDR3aa: CASSHANTRRTEAFF; CDR3nt: TGCGCCAGCAGCCACGCCAACACCCGTCGTACTGAAGCTTTCTTT
j_gene: TRBJ1-6; abundance: -; d_gene: -; v_gene: TRBV7-2; CDR3aa: CASSSNTVSPLHF; CDR3nt: TGTGCCAGCAGCTCCAATACAGTTTCACCCCTCCACTTT
j_gene: TRBJ2-1; abundance: -; d_gene: TRBD2; v_gene: TRBV20-1; CDR3aa: CSADPGTSGVDEQFF; CDR3nt: TGCAGTGCAGACCCCGGGACTAGCGGCGTCGACGAGCAGTTCTTC
j_gene: TRBJ2-2; abundance: few; d_gene: TRBD2; v_gene: TRBV4-2; CDR3aa: CASSQFSGGANTGELFF; CDR3nt: TGTGCCAGCAGCCAATTTAGCGGGGGAGCGAATACCGGGGAGCTGTTTTTT
j_gene: TRBJ1-4; abundance: -; d_gene: -; v_gene: TRBV4-3; CDR3aa: CASSPQAGWGEKLFF; CDR3nt: TGCGCCAGCAGCCCGCAGGCTGGGTGGGGTGAAAAACTGTTTTTT
j_gene: TRBJ2-3; abundance: few; d_gene: -; v_gene: TRBV12-3/TRBV12-4; CDR3aa: CASSPPDSTDTQYF; CDR3nt: TGTGCCAGCAGTCCGCCGGACAGCACAGATACGCAGTATTTT
j_gene: TRBJ1-2; abundance: many; d_gene: -; v_gene: TRBV4-3; CDR3aa: CASSQDQTSYGYTF; CDR3nt: TGCGCCAGCAGCCAAGATCAGACCTCCTATGGCTACACCTTC
j_gene: TRBJ2-2; abundance: -; d_gene: -; v_gene: TRBV6-5; CDR3aa: CATVGRGPGELFF; CDR3nt: TGTGCCACTGTGGGGAGGGGGCCTGGGGAGCTGTTTTTT
j_gene: TRBJ1-1; abundance: few; d_gene: -; v_gene: TRBV28; CDR3aa: CASQENTEAFF; CDR3nt: TGTGCCAGTCAGGAGAACACTGAAGCTTTCTTT
j_gene: TRBJ2-1; abundance: -; d_gene: TRBD1; v_gene: TRBV5-1; CDR3aa: CASSFPTTGFNEQFF; CDR3nt: TGCGCCAGCAGCTTCCCCACGACAGGGTTTAATGAGCAGTTCTTC
j_gene: TRBJ1-2; abundance: many; d_gene: -; v_gene: TRBV12-3/TRBV12-4; CDR3aa: CASSFSVEGYTF; CDR3nt: TGTGCCAGCAGTTTCTCGGTAGAGGGCTACACCTTC
j_gene: TRBJ1-2; abundance: many; d_gene: -; v_gene: TRBV20-1; CDR3aa: CSAGTVNYGYTF; CDR3nt: TGCAGTGCCGGGACGGTCAACTATGGCTACACCTTC
j_gene: TRBJ2-7; abundance: few; d_gene: -; v_gene: TRBV11-2; CDR3aa: CASSLLRPKDYNEQYF; CDR3nt: TGTGCCAGCAGCTTACTTCGACCCAAGGATTACAATGAGCAGTACTTC
j_gene: TRBJ2-7; abundance: -; d_gene: -; v_gene: TRBV6-2/TRBV6-3; CDR3aa: CASTYGRSSYEQYF; CDR3nt: TGTGCCAGCACCTACGGCCGCAGCTCCTACGAGCAGTACTTC
j_gene: TRBJ1-2; abundance: many; d_gene: -; v_gene: TRBV12-3/TRBV12-4; CDR3aa: CASSELDGDPYTF; CDR3nt: TGTGCCAGCAGTGAACTAGACGGAGATCCCTACACCTTC
j_gene: TRBJ1-6; abundance: few; d_gene: TRBD1; v_gene: TRBV20-1; CDR3aa: CSARTGQGNSPLHF; CDR3nt: TGCAGTGCCCGCACCGGACAGGGGAATTCACCCCTCCACTTT
j_gene: TRBJ2-4; abundance: many; d_gene: TRBD1; v_gene: TRBV5-1; CDR3aa: CASKPPGQKNIQYF; CDR3nt: TGCGCCAGCAAACCCCCGGGACAGAAAAACATTCAGTACTTC
j_gene: TRBJ1-2; abundance: -; d_gene: TRBD1; v_gene: TRBV7-9; CDR3aa: CASSHGGTAYGYTF; CDR3nt: TGTGCCAGCAGCCATGGGGGGACAGCCTATGGCTACACCTTC
j_gene: TRBJ2-7; abundance: -; d_gene: TRBD2; v_gene: TRBV20-1; CDR3aa: CSAPMEAGGSRNEQYF; CDR3nt: TGCAGTGCCCCAATGGAAGCGGGGGGGAGTCGGAATGAGCAGTACTTC
j_gene: TRBJ2-5; abundance: once; d_gene: -; v_gene: TRBV7-9; CDR3aa: CASSITEETQYF; CDR3nt: TGTGCCAGCAGCATAACCGAAGAGACCCAGTACTTC
j_gene: TRBJ2-5; abundance: -; d_gene: -; v_gene: TRBV4-3; CDR3aa: CASSHSVWGETQYF; CDR3nt: TGCGCCAGCAGCCATTCCGTATGGGGAGAGACCCAGTACTTC
j_gene: TRBJ2-7; abundance: -; d_gene: -; v_gene: TRBV2; CDR3aa: CASSERERAYEQYF; CDR3nt: TGTGCCAGCAGTGAACGGGAGAGAGCTTACGAGCAGTACTTC